The 11 T cell receptor beta chains presented below share a single source sample, sequenced in a study of blood T cell repertoires in COVID-19. Sequencing used immunoSEQ multiplex PCR; TCRdb keeps in-frame clones, though not all of them. The sample contains under 250,000 clones, 83% of which appear only once. Input material: peripheral blood. These receptors were taken from a human donor in a cohort sampled during active COVID-19.

This clone was counted a single time. The rearrangement uses TRBV6-6 and TRBJ2-7; tentative D call: TRBD1 (5 bases). Trimming took off 6 bases at V and 0 bases at J, with 12 bases between the two ends. Germline V lookup: CDR1 MNHNY, CDR2 SVGAGI (reference sequence). This CDR3 has 14 amino acids. In DNA form, the CDR3 reads TGTGCCAGCAGCCAGCCCCAGGGCTCCTACGAGCAGTACTTC. Residues: CASSQPQGSYEQYF.

The gene calls are TRBV5-5 and TRBJ2-3, with TRBD2 as a possible D gene (5 bases). CDR1 SGHKS and CDR2 YYEKEE come from the germline V gene (reference sequence). Trimming removed 4 bases from V and 6 bases from J, with 18 bases in between. The CDR3 extends over 15 amino acids. This CDR3 is CASSGGGLHGDTQYF. DNA of the CDR3: TGTGCCAGCAGCGGCGGCGGGCTCCATGGGGATACGCAGTATTTT.

The CDR3 DNA reads as TGTGCCAGCCGCGGGCTAGCGGCTCCGTCCGAGCAGTACTTC. This codes for CASRGLAAPSEQYF. V is TRBV2 and J is TRBJ2-7; 7 bases align to TRBD2. V trimming: 8 bases; J trimming: 6 bases; junction bases outside the gene matches: 13. This CDR3 spans 14 amino acids. Germline V gene data show CDR1 as SNHLY and CDR2 as FYNNEI.

The chain employs TRBV24-1 and TRBJ2-1, with 7 bases fitting TRBD2. Unmatched junction bases numbered 5, after V lost 3 bases and J lost 4 bases. There are 15 residues in the CDR3. The germline V gene encodes CDR1 KGHDR and CDR2 SFDVKD. The CDR3 here is CATSDNSGRYNEQFF. As DNA, the CDR3 is TGTGCCACCAGTGATAATAGCGGGCGATACAATGAGCAGTTCTTC.

The chain has TRBV9 and TRBJ1-3; a possible D gene is TRBD1 (5 bases). The CDR3 has 15 residues. Trimming left V 0 bases short and J 2 bases short, with 9 bases between. CDR1 SGDLS and CDR2 YYNGEE come from the germline V gene. The CDR3 bases are TGTGCCAGCAGCGTAGAGGGGATAACTGGAAACACCATATATTTT. Residues: CASSVEGITGNTIYF.

The chain couples TRBV30 to TRBJ1-2; D might be TRBD1 (5 bases). CDR1 is GTSNPN and CDR2 is SVGIG in the germline V gene (reference sequence). The CDR3 spans 14 residues. Trimming stripped 5 bases from V and 6 bases from J, with 19 bases between. Here the CDR3 reads CAWGRSEGTDGYTF. The CDR3 region has the DNA TGTGCCTGGGGGCGTTCGGAGGGGACCGATGGCTACACCTTC.

In its sample, this clone was seen once. The V call is TRBV5-1, the J call TRBJ2-7; 10 nucleotides line up with TRBD1. Germline CDR1 is SGHRS and CDR2 is YFSETQ. The CDR3 consists of 14 residues. The trim removed 4 bases at V and 6 bases at J, leaving 7 bases unmatched. In DNA, the CDR3 is TGCGCCAGCAGCACCGGGACAGGGGTCCCCGAGCAGTACTTC. This sequence encodes CASSTGTGVPEQYF.

In this sample, this clone turned up once. DNA for the CDR3: TGTGCCAGCAGCCCCGGACAGGTCGGACAGCCCCAGCATTTT. It encodes CASSPGQVGQPQHF. The gene calls are TRBV2 and TRBJ1-5; 7 bases are a match to TRBD1. The germline CDR1 and CDR2 sequences are SNHLY and FYNNEI. CDR3 length equals 14 residues. The V segment lost 6 bases and the J segment 7 bases; nucleotides outside the gene matches: 9.

The chain joins TRBV6-5 to TRBJ1-1; D is ambiguous. CDR3 length: 13 residues. Germline CDR1 MNHEY, CDR2 SVGAGI. V was cut by 6 bases and J by 0 bases, with 8 bases left in between. The chain's CDR3 is CASSRLMNTEAFF. DNA of the CDR3: TGTGCCAGCAGCCGACTGATGAACACTGAAGCTTTCTTT.

V gene TRBV7-8 combines with J gene TRBJ2-5; 13 nucleotides match TRBD2. With 10 bases clipped from V and 8 bases from J, the junction kept 4 bases outside the gene matches. The CDR3 length is 12 residues. Germline assignment: CDR1 SGHVS and CDR2 FQNEAQ. Here the CDR3 DNA reads TGTGCCACCGGACTAGCGGGGGACACCCAGTACTTC. It translates to CATGLAGDTQYF.

The table lists this clone with many counts. This chain joins TRBV3-1 (or the pseudogene TRBV3-2) and TRBJ2-1; possibly TRBD2 for D (6 bases). The CDR3 extends over 16 amino acids. Per the germline V gene, CDR1 is LGHDT and CDR2 is YNNKEL (reference sequence). Trimming removed 1 base from V and 6 bases from J, with 16 bases in between. For the CDR3, the DNA is TGTGCCAGCAGCCAAGTTAGTAGGACTAAAAGCAATGAGCAGTTCTTC. It encodes CASSQVSRTKSNEQFF.